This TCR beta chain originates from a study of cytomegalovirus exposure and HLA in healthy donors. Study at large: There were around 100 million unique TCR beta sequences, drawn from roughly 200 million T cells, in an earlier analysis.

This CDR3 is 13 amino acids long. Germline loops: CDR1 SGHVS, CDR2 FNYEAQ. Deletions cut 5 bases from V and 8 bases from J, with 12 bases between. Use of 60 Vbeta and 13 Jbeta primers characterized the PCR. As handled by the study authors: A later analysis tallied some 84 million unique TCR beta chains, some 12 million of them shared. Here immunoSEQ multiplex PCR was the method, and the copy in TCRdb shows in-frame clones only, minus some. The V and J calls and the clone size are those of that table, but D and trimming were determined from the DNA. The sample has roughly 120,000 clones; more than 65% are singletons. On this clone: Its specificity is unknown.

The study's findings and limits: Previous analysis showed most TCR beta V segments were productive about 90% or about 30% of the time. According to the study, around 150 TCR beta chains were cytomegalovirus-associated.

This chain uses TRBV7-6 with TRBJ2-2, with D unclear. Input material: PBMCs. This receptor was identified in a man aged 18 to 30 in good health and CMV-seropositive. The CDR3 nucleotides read TGTGCCAGCAGCCTAATTTCTTCTGGGGAGCTGTTTTTT. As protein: CASSLISSGELFF.